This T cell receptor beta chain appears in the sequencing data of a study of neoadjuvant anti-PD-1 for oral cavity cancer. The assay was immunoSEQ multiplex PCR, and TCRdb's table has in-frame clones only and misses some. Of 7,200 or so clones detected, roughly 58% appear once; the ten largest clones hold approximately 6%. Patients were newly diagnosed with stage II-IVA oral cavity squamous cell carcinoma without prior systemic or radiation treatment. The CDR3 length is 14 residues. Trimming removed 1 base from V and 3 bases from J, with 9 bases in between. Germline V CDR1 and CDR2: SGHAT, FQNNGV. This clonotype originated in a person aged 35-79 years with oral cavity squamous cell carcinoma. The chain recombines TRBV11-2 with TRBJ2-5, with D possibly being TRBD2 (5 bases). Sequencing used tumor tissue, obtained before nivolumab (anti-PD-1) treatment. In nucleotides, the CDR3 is TGTGCCAGCAGCTTAGTCCCCGGGGAAGAGACCCAGTACTTC. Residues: CASSLVPGEETQYF.